The TCR beta chain described here comes from a study of shared clonotypes between healthy human individuals. In regard to this clone: Its target is unknown.

Across several immunoSEQ plates, the genomic DNA of each subset was split evenly. Clones were read by immunoSEQ multiplex PCR, and TCRdb kept only the in-frame ones, dropping some. The profile shows roughly 500,000 clones, about 96% of them singletons. Overall study results and limits: Rarefaction curves obtained for sorted subsets showed sequencing incomplete despite large depth. Relative to clonotypes present in all four donors, those not shared had lower generation probabilities.

The CDR3 length is 18 residues. The V call is TRBV21-1, the J call TRBJ2-7; the table assigns TRBD1, which was not confirmed against the DNA. TRBV21-1 is termed a pseudogene. The source material was naive CD4+ T cells sorted from blood. Subset specified: CD45RA+ positively selected. The clonotype originates from a woman aged 30 to 39 in good health. The chain's CDR3 is CASNDSRAVMGPSYEQYF. DNA for the CDR3: TGTGCCAGCAACGACAGCCGAGCAGTAATGGGGCCCTCCTACGAGCAGTACTTC.